This TCR beta chain was retrieved from a study of post-analysis software for immune sequencing data. With respect to this clonotype: As yet, its antigen is unknown.

Study conclusions and caveats: Strong co-clustering by F measure linked samples that shared a preparation batch. Higher frequency in patients than in controls was seen for a handful of TRBV segments, with TRBV5-6, TRBV5-1 and TRBV20-1 among them. The normalized Chao1 diversity of multiple sclerosis patients was significantly lower than that of controls.

Included in the TCR beta cDNA libraries were unique molecular identifiers. TCRdb re-called the PCR reads with MiXCR, one entry per CDR3 protein. The sample includes more than 500,000 distinct CDR3 sequences, about a third of them seen just once. In germline, CDR1 is MNHEY, CDR2 SVGAGI. V was clipped by 4 bases and J by 1 base, with 10 bases between them. The CDR3 loop spans 14 amino acids. Sequencing used blood. The genes are TRBV6-5 and TRBJ2-5, with D tentatively TRBD1 (6 bases). This TCR was recovered from a girl aged 2 to 17 with multiple sclerosis. CDR3 coding DNA: TGTGCCAGCAGTTTCACAGGGACCCAAGAGACCCAGTACTTC. This encodes CASSFTGTQETQYF.